This TCR beta chain emerged from a study of regulatory T cells in long-lasting Graves disease. General observations from the study: Persistent disease samples used TRBV28, TRBJ1-2 and TRBJ2-5 preferentially.

This clonotype was seen a handful of times. The antigen remains unidentified. Arm-PCR of CDR3 regions and iRepertoire HTBI primers were the basis on which TCR beta libraries were built. TCRdb called the multiplex PCR reads again in MiXCR, with one record for every CDR3 protein. Found here are 400,000 to 600,000 distinct CDR3 sequences, 20% to 25% of them singletons; the top ten hold about 7%. With 5 bases removed from V and 0 bases from J, the gap between germline ends came to 11 bases. Per germline, CDR1 SEHNR and CDR2 FQNEAQ (reference sequence). This CDR3 region has 15 residues. Noted time point: persistent/refractory GD, antithyroid drugs over 5 years with positive TRAb. PBMC-extracted RNA yielded the TCR library.

The rearrangement joins TRBV7-9 to TRBJ1-3; D unclear. The clonotype was recovered from a female donor with Graves disease. The source material was peripheral blood mononuclear cells (PBMCs), sampled when the disease was refractory, from a patient treated with antithyroid drugs. CDR3 DNA sequence: TGTGCCAGCAGCGCCGGACGGAGCTCTGGAAACACCATATATTTT. Its translation is CASSAGRSSGNTIYF.